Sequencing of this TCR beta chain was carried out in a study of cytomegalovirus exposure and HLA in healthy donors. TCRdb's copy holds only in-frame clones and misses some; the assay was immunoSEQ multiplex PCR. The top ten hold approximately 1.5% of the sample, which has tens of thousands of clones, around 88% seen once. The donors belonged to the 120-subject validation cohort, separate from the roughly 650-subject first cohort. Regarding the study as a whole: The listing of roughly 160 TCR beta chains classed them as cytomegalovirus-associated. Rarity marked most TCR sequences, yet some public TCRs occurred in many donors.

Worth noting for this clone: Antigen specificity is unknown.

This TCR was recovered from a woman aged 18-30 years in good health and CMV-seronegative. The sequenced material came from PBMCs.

The CDR3 loop reads CSVEVRGGRNTIYF. In DNA form, the CDR3 reads TGCAGCGTTGAAGTTAGGGGCGGACGAAACACCATATATTTT. This rearrangement joins TRBV29-1 to TRBJ1-3, with a weak D call TRBD1 (5 bases). V gave up 1 base and J gave up 5 bases, with 12 bases separating them. The length of the CDR3 is 14 residues. The germline CDR1 and CDR2 sequences are SQVTM and ANQGSEA.